This passage covers 6 T cell receptor beta chains from one sample sequenced in a study of blood T cell repertoires in COVID-19. Profiled with immunoSEQ multiplex PCR; TCRdb holds only in-frame clones, not every one. This sample yields about 80,000 clones, of which around 84% are seen a single time; less than 40% belongs to the top ten. Sample: peripheral blood. The receptors derive from a woman aged 70 to 79 with acute or convalescent COVID-19.

The chain joins TRBV7-9 to TRBJ2-2, with D tentatively TRBD2 (6 bases). The CDR3 runs 18 residues. Trimming took off 1 base at V and 3 bases at J, with 18 bases between the two ends. Germline V gene data show CDR1 as SEHNR and CDR2 as FQNEAQ (reference sequence). The CDR3 sequence is CASSLVGGTSSYTGELFF. The CDR3 DNA reads as TGTGCCAGCAGCTTAGTGGGCGGCACTAGCAGCTACACCGGGGAGCTGTTTTTT.

The J gene is TRBJ2-1, the V gene TRBV10-1; 9 bases match TRBD1. V was pared by 3 bases and J by 8 bases, with 14 bases of the junction left unmatched. CDR3 length: 17 amino acids. Germline V CDR1 and CDR2: WNHNN, SYGVQD (reference sequence). CDR3 bases: TGCGCCAGCAGTGACGATATCCGGGACAGGGATTTCGATGAGCAGTTCTTC. Translated, it gives CASSDDIRDRDFDEQFF.

This clone showed up just once. This sequence joins TRBV19 and TRBJ1-5; D remains ambiguous. Germline V CDR1 and CDR2: LNHDA, SQIVND (reference sequence). Trimming took 0 bases from V and 7 from J, leaving 10 bases between them. The CDR3 spans 14 residues. CDR3: CASSIEEGRQPQHF. The CDR3 nucleotides read TGTGCCAGTAGTATAGAGGAAGGCAGGCAGCCCCAGCATTTT.

The V call is TRBV2, the J call TRBJ2-1; 11 bases agree with TRBD2. Trimming at V came to 3 bases and at J to 9 bases, leaving 7 bases not matched to a gene. The CDR3 covers 15 residues. Germline V gene sequence: CDR1 SNHLY, CDR2 FYNNEI. The CDR3 DNA reads TGTGCCAGCAGTGACGTGGTAGCGGGAGGGGGTGAGCAGTTCTTC. Translated: CASSDVVAGGGEQFF.

A few counts support this clone. The CDR3 DNA is TGTGCCAGCTCAACATCACCTCAAGAGACCCAGTACTTC. It is translated as CASSTSPQETQYF. V and J are TRBV18 and TRBJ2-5; D unresolved. V shed 5 bases and J shed 2 bases, with 9 bases lying between them. The germline V gene has CDR1 KGHSH and CDR2 LQKENI. This CDR3 is 13 amino acids long.

The genes are TRBV19 and TRBJ2-1, with 8 bases matching TRBD2. The germline V gene encodes CDR1 LNHDA and CDR2 SQIVND (reference sequence). V lost 4 bases to trimming and J lost 7 bases; unmatched junction nucleotides: 6. The CDR3 has 14 amino acids. The CDR3 sequence is CASSKGGRTNEQFF. The CDR3, as DNA: TGTGCCAGTAGTAAGGGCGGGAGGACAAATGAGCAGTTCTTC.